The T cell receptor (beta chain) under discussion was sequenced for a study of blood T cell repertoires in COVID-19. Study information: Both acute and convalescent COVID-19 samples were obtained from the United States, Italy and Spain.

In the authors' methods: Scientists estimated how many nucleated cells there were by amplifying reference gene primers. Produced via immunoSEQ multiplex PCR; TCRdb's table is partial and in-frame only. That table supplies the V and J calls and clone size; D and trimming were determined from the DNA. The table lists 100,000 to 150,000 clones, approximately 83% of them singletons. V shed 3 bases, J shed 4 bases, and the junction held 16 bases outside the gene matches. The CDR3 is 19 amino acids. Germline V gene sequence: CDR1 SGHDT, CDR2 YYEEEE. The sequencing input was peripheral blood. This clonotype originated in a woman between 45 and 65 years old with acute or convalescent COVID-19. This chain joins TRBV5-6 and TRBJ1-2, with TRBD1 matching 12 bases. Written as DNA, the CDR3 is TGTGCCAGCAGCTACCTGGGGAGGGACAGGGGGCGCGGATTCTATGGCTACACCTTC. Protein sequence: CASSYLGRDRGRGFYGYTF.